This entry is about one T cell receptor beta chain. The data were taken from a study of T cell responses to AZD1222 COVID-19 vaccine. The CDR3 runs to 15 residues. Trimming pared 1 base from V and 6 bases from J, leaving 15 bases between. Germline assignment: CDR1 LGHDT and CDR2 YNNKEL (reference sequence). Here immunoSEQ multiplex PCR was the method, and the copy in TCRdb shows in-frame clones only, minus some. Found here are approximately 300,000 clones, about 94% of them singletons; the top ten hold around 0.5%. The clonotype originates from an adult who received the AZD1222 COVID-19 vaccine. Here the sequenced sample was peripheral blood, taken 28 days after the second AZD1222 dose. V usage is TRBV3-1 (or the pseudogene TRBV3-2) and J usage is TRBJ1-1; D is unclear. CDR3 protein: CASSQALTLSAEAFF. The CDR3 DNA follows: TGTGCCAGCAGCCAAGCCCTAACACTGAGCGCTGAAGCTTTCTTT.